One and the same sample provided the 10 T cell receptor beta chains below, sequenced in a study of T cell responses to AZD1222 COVID-19 vaccine. Assay used: immunoSEQ multiplex PCR; TCRdb lists only in-frame clones, some missing. Among 75,000 or so clones listed, under 95% were seen once. Sequences were derived from peripheral blood, sampled 28 days after the second AZD1222 dose. The receptors shown here come from an adult who received the AZD1222 COVID-19 vaccine.

The J gene is TRBJ2-7, the V gene TRBV11-2; possibly TRBD1 for D (5 bases). CDR1 and CDR2 (germline): SGHAT, FQNNGV. Trimming removed 3 bases from V and 5 bases from J, with 8 bases in between. CDR3 length: 12 residues. The CDR3 protein is CASSFSGNEQYF. CDR3 coding DNA: TGTGCCAGCAGCTTCTCAGGGAACGAGCAGTACTTC.

The J gene is TRBJ2-7, the V gene TRBV7-2; no clear D. Trimming removed 1 base from V and 6 bases from J, with 7 bases in between. The germline V gene encodes CDR1 SGHTA and CDR2 FQGNSA. The CDR3 runs to 12 residues. CDR3 DNA: TGTGCCAGCAGCTTAGGGTGGGGCGAGCAGTACTTC. Translated: CASSLGWGEQYF.

The chain joins TRBV24-1 to TRBJ1-2, with 12 bases matching TRBD1. CDR3 length: 14 residues. The ends lost 6 bases at V and 8 bases at J; junction bases unmatched: 6. Germline-derived CDR1 and CDR2 are KGHDR and SFDVKD. Written as DNA, the CDR3 is TGTGCCACCAGTCCGGGACAGGGGGCCGACGGCTACACCTTC. Translation gives CATSPGQGADGYTF.

This clone was seen only once. The V gene is TRBV7-2, the J gene TRBJ1-1, with D perhaps matching TRBD1 (5 bases). CDR3 size: 13 residues. In germline, CDR1 is SGHTA, CDR2 FQGNSA. Trimming took 5 bases from V and 1 from J, leaving 8 bases between them. In DNA, the CDR3 is TGTGCCAGCAGCACGGGGGGGAACACTGAAGCTTTCTTT. Protein: CASSTGGNTEAFF. Full variable domain (missing parts from reference TRBV7-2 and TRBJ1-1): GAGVSQSPSNKVTEKGKDVELRCDPISGHTALYWYRQSLGQGLEFLIYFQGNSAPDKSGLPSDRFSAERTGGSVSTLTIQRTQQEDSAVYLCASSTGGNTEAFFGQGTRLTVV.

Notes on this clone: The same CDR3 also results from other DNA sequences found in this sample. This sequence joins TRBV18 and TRBJ1-1; D is ambiguous. The V gene lost 4 bases and the J gene lost 0 bases, with 3 bases spanning the gap. Germline CDR1 is KGHSH and CDR2 is LQKENI. The CDR3 runs to 12 residues. The CDR3 DNA reads TGTGCCAGCTCACTAGTGAACACTGAAGCTTTCTTT. Residues: CASSLVNTEAFF.

The chain couples TRBV11-2 to TRBJ2-7, with 9 bases matching TRBD2. Per the germline V gene, CDR1 is SGHAT and CDR2 is FQNNGV. With V trimmed by 1 base and J by 6 bases, 7 bases remained unmatched. CDR3 size: 15 residues. Here the CDR3 reads CASSLVASGIIEQYF. CDR3 DNA: TGTGCCAGCAGCTTAGTCGCTAGCGGGATTATCGAGCAGTACTTC.

The gene calls are TRBV7-9 and TRBJ1-2; tentative D call: TRBD1 (6 bases). V lost 5 bases and J 2 bases, leaving 9 bases between the germline ends. There are 13 residues in the CDR3. Per the germline V gene, CDR1 is SEHNR and CDR2 is FQNEAQ (reference sequence). The CDR3 nucleotides read TGTGCCAGCAGCCCGGACAGAAACTATGGCTACACCTTC. Translated, it gives CASSPDRNYGYTF.

The V gene is TRBV9, the J gene TRBJ1-3, with 8 nucleotides matching TRBD1. The V segment lost 5 bases and the J segment 0 bases; nucleotides outside the gene matches: 7. The germline gives CDR1 SGDLS, CDR2 YYNGEE. CDR3 length: 16 residues. Here the CDR3 reads CASSEPGGVSGNTIYF. The CDR3 region has the DNA TGTGCCAGCAGTGAGCCAGGGGGCGTCTCTGGAAACACCATATATTTT. The variable domain in full, with the rest retrieved from reference TRBV9 and TRBJ1-3, is DSGVTQTPKHLITATGQRVTLRCSPRSGDLSVYWYQQSLDQGLQFLIQYYNGEERAKGNILERFSAQQFPDLHSELNLSSLELGDSALYFCASSEPGGVSGNTIYFGEGSWLTVV.

The chain links TRBV6-2 or TRBV6-3 to TRBJ1-4; no clear D gene. Germline V gene sequence: CDR1 MNHEY, CDR2 SVGEGT. V was clipped by 6 bases and J by 7 bases, with 21 bases between them. The CDR3 is 16 amino acids. The CDR3, as DNA: TGTGCCAGCAGCTGGGGTCTTCTCCAGGCGGTTGAAAAACTGTTTTTT. As protein: CASSWGLLQAVEKLFF.

V gene TRBV9 combines with J gene TRBJ2-7; D is undetermined. CDR3 length: 13 residues. From germline, CDR1 is SGDLS and CDR2 YYNGEE. Trimming removed 0 bases from V and 0 bases from J, with 4 bases in between. CDR3 coding DNA: TGTGCCAGCAGCGTAGCTACCTCCTACGAGCAGTACTTC. This codes for CASSVATSYEQYF.